Given below is one TCR beta chain in context. The protocol was immunoSEQ multiplex PCR, while the TCRdb copy is restricted to in-frame clones and leaves out a portion. The table has 200,000 to 250,000 clones, approximately 84% seen once. With 0 bases removed from V and 0 bases from J, the gap between germline ends came to 8 bases. The CDR3 is 15 amino acids. Germline CDR1 is KGHSH and CDR2 is LQKENI. The sample originates from a study of blood T cell repertoires in COVID-19. Study context: Samples representing acute and convalescent COVID-19 were sourced from the United States, Italy and Spain. PBMCs, B-cell-depleted T cells, or T cells provided the cDNA or gDNA that made up the material.

The Seattle patients joined while their infection was active and were tracked longitudinally afterward. The chain is built from TRBV18 and TRBJ2-5; D is undetermined. The TCR was taken from a woman older than 75 with COVID-19, enrolled during active disease. Sequencing was performed on peripheral blood. The CDR3 DNA reads as TGTGCCAGCTCACCACCCGTCCTGTACCAAGAGACCCAGTACTTC. It specifies CASSPPVLYQETQYF.